This TCR beta chain was sequenced for a study of OX40 agonist ivuxolimab in advanced cancers. Background on the study: Ivuxolimab, an antibody acting as an agonist of OX40 (CD134), was used to treat patients. Patients achieving partial responses numbered three: one hepatocellular carcinoma case and two cutaneous melanoma cases. Study-level points and caveats: At 0.1 to 3.0 mg/kg, CD4+ and CD8+ blood T cells expanded clonally by week 6. Certain nonresponders additionally had low normalized T-cell clonal expansion.

The protocol was immunoSEQ multiplex PCR, while the TCRdb copy is restricted to in-frame clones and leaves out a portion. The data contain 35,000 to 45,000 clones, just over 85% of them singletons. CDR1 KGHSH and CDR2 LQKENI come from the germline V gene. V was cut by 2 bases and J by 2 bases, with 7 bases left in between. The CDR3 is 13 amino acids. As concerns this clone: The antigen is not known.

The sample consisted of CD4+ or CD8+ T cells sorted from blood, taken in a trial of the OX40 agonist ivuxolimab. The TCR was taken from an adult with an advanced solid tumor such as melanoma, head and neck, liver or kidney cancer. This chain links TRBV18 with TRBJ2-7; D remains unclear. The CDR3 DNA is TGTGCCAGCTCACCAGCAGAAACCTACGAGCAGTACGTC. Its translation: CASSPAETYEQYV.